This T cell receptor (beta chain) was retrieved from a study of T-cell memory formation after mild COVID-19. The germline gives CDR1 SGHAT, CDR2 FQDESV (reference sequence). V gave up 2 bases and J gave up 6 bases, with 11 bases separating them. The CDR3 sequence is 14 residues long. TCRdb re-analysed the 5' RACE reads in MiXCR, keeping a single row per CDR3 protein. The data show 500,000 to 650,000 distinct CDR3 sequences, 20% to 25% seen once. Specimen: PBMCs or a T cell subset sorted from them (not recorded which). The chain links TRBV11-1 to TRBJ2-1; perhaps TRBD1 as D (6 bases). The receptor was derived from an adult woman who had mild COVID-19 (a few samples of this study predate the infection). Cell type and time point are not known. The CDR3: CASSLTQGRNEQFF. For the CDR3, the DNA is TGTGCCAGCAGCTTAACACAGGGTCGCAATGAGCAGTTCTTC.